The clone carrying this T cell receptor beta chain was seen repeatedly, ten times or more. Its antigen is unidentified. The CDR3 is made up of 15 amino acids. Germline CDR1 reads SEHNR; CDR2 reads FQNEAQ (reference sequence). V was clipped by 0 bases and J by 5 bases; unmatched bases: 5. The TCR beta CDR3 regions underwent amplification using RNA transcripts as the source. Initially, a first-round RT-PCR of the TCR CDR3 employed the HTBI primer set. TCRdb recomputed calls from the multiplex PCR reads with MiXCR, one row per CDR3 protein. The top ten hold 15% to 20% of the sample, which has 300,000 to 450,000 distinct CDR3 sequences, approximately 15% seen once. This entry comes from a study of T cells in Graves' hyperthyroidism and ophthalmopathy. Study-wide points: Prediction of ophthalmopathy progression came a median roughly 6.6 months pre-onset.

This clonotype originated in a woman between 25 and 40 years old with Graves' ophthalmopathy. Specimen: blood. The chain combines TRBV7-9 with TRBJ2-5, with TRBD2 matching over 8 bases. CDR3 sequence reads: CASSLAPTSEETQYF. The CDR3 DNA reads as TGTGCCAGCAGCTTAGCACCGACTAGCGAGGAGACCCAGTACTTC.